This T cell receptor beta chain came from a study of T cells in Graves' hyperthyroidism and ophthalmopathy. Across the whole study: Peripheral blood was drawn at first diagnosis, prior to all treatment.

Turning to this clonotype: Its antigen is unknown.

Overall study findings and caveats: Expanded thyroid clonotypes (above 0.001) were mostly also found in blood.

Amplification targeted TCR beta CDR3 regions from RNA transcripts. The study used the HTBI primer set for a first-round RT-PCR of the TCR CDR3. One entry per CDR3 protein, called by TCRdb with MiXCR from the multiplex PCR reads. This sample has around 600,000 distinct CDR3 sequences, with around 15% found just once. This TCR was recovered from a woman in her 50s with Graves' ophthalmopathy. Sequencing used blood.

CDR3 residues: CASRGPSGAEQFF. As DNA, the CDR3 is TGTGCCAGTAGGGGCCCGTCGGGAGCTGAGCAGTTCTTC. The chain couples TRBV19 to TRBJ2-1, with a tentative D call TRBD2 (6 bases). Germline V CDR1 and CDR2: LNHDA, SQIVND (reference sequence). The length of the CDR3 is 13 residues. The V end lost 6 bases, the J end lost 9 bases, and 15 bases lay between the germline ends.